A selection of T cell receptor beta chains follows, all from one sample in a study of human thymus T cells. Only in-frame clones appear in the TCRdb table, and some are missing; sequencing was by immunoSEQ multiplex PCR. The table lists some 46,000 clones, over 90% of them singletons. The source material was blood. The origin of the receptors is a girl under three years old with a congenital heart defect but otherwise immunologically healthy. CDR3s include the opening cysteine and the closing phenylalanine or tryptophan. D genes are given only for firm matches. Clone size is given for some rows only: seen once, a few or many times, or a class if the clone is expanded.

TRBJ2-1 NA TRBV4-3 NA CASSLKTAVYNEQFF TGCGCCAGCAGCCTCAAAACCGCAGTTTACAATGAGCAGTTCTTC
TRBJ2-7 NA TRBV10-3 NA CAISESTGGYEQYF TGTGCCATCAGTGAGTCGACAGGAGGGTACGAGCAGTACTTC
TRBJ2-3 NA TRBV4-3 TRBD2 CASSQAFGETSGRGYTQYF TGCGCCAGCAGCCAAGCCTTCGGCGAGACTAGCGGGAGGGGATATACGCAGTATTTT
TRBJ2-7 NA TRBV30 NA CAWMTAYSYEQYF TGTGCCTGGATGACAGCCTACTCCTACGAGCAGTACTTC
TRBJ2-3 NA TRBV18 NA CASSPGLTDTQYF TGTGCCAGCTCACCAGGGCTCACAGATACGCAGTATTTT
TRBJ2-1 once TRBV9 NA CASSVDRRWGSYNEQFF TGTGCCAGCAGCGTAGATCGGCGGTGGGGGTCCTACAATGAGCAGTTCTTC
TRBJ1-3 NA TRBV28 NA CASSLGGNTIYF TGTGCCAGCAGTTTAGGAGGAAACACCATATATTTT
TRBJ1-5 few TRBV30 NA CAWGGNQPQHF TGTGCCTGGGGAGGGAATCAGCCCCAGCATTTT
TRBJ1-3 NA TRBV18 NA CASSGGAGNTIYF TGTGCCAGCTCAGGAGGGGCTGGAAACACCATATATTTT
TRBJ1-2 NA TRBV11-2 NA CASSSRTAIGGYTF TGTGCCAGCAGCTCTAGGACAGCCATAGGGGGCTACACCTTC
TRBJ1-5 NA TRBV19 TRBD1 CASDRGRNQPQHF TGTGCCAGTGACAGGGGAAGGAATCAGCCCCAGCATTTT
TRBJ2-2 NA TRBV6-5 NA CASSYSGHDYTGELFF TGTGCCAGCAGTTACTCGGGACACGATTACACCGGGGAGCTGTTTTTT
TRBJ2-2 NA TRBV11-2 TRBD2 CASSLGGGRSGGELFF TGTGCCAGCAGCTTAGGGGGCGGGAGGTCCGGCGGGGAGCTGTTTTTT
TRBJ2-5 NA TRBV5-1 NA CASSFDLMTQYF TGCGCCAGCAGCTTTGACCTTATGACCCAGTACTTC
TRBJ1-1 NA TRBV7-9 NA CASSLARENTEAFF TGTGCCAGCAGCTTAGCCCGGGAGAACACTGAAGCTTTCTTT
TRBJ1-2 NA TRBV6-5 TRBD1 CASSSGGANYGYTF TGTGCCAGCAGTTCAGGGGGTGCTAACTATGGCTACACCTTC
TRBJ2-1 NA TRBV5-1 TRBD2 CASSSGTSDYEQFF TGCGCCAGCAGCTCGGGGACTAGCGACTATGAGCAGTTCTTC
TRBJ2-7 NA TRBV5-6 TRBD2 CASSLAGLAGSSYEQYF TGTGCCAGCAGCTTGGCTGGACTAGCGGGATCCTCCTACGAGCAGTACTTC
TRBJ2-7 NA TRBV11-1 TRBD2 CASSSGRAYEQYF TGTGCCAGCAGTTCCGGGAGGGCCTACGAGCAGTACTTC
TRBJ2-1 few TRBV5-1 TRBD2 CASTGGSSYNEQFF TGCGCCAGCACTGGCGGGAGCTCCTACAATGAGCAGTTCTTC
TRBJ2-3 NA TRBV5-4 NA CASSLGFRAADTQYF TGTGCCAGCAGCTTGGGCTTTAGGGCCGCAGATACGCAGTATTTT
TRBJ1-1 NA TRBV4-3 NA CASSHDSMNTEAFF TGCGCCAGCAGCCACGACAGCATGAACACTGAAGCTTTCTTT
TRBJ2-1 NA TRBV19 TRBD2 CASSIGSRTSAMGEQFF TGTGCCAGTAGTATAGGGTCCAGGACTAGCGCGATGGGTGAGCAGTTCTTC
TRBJ2-2 NA TRBV5-1 TRBD2 CASSLGLARGSGELFF TGCGCCAGCAGCTTGGGACTAGCCCGAGGAAGCGGGGAGCTGTTTTTT
TRBJ2-3 NA TRBV2 NA CASSLQSDTQYF TGTGCCAGCAGTCTTCAGTCAGATACGCAGTATTTT
TRBJ1-5 NA TRBV6-5 NA CASSREHSNQPQHF TGTGCCAGCAGTCGGGAACATAGCAATCAGCCCCAGCATTTT
TRBJ2-5 NA TRBV18 TRBD2 CASSLTGTSSQETQYF TGTGCCAGCTCACTGACCGGGACTAGCTCCCAAGAGACCCAGTACTTC
TRBJ1-4 NA TRBV6-5 NA CASSSAKGIRNEKLFF TGTGCCAGCAGTTCGGCAAAAGGCATCCGAAATGAAAAACTGTTTTTT
TRBJ2-5 NA TRBV7-6 NA CASSLTNLARETQYF TGTGCCAGCAGCTTAACAAATTTGGCCCGGGAGACCCAGTACTTC
TRBJ2-1 NA TRBV7-9 TRBD2 CASSLKLAGNEQFF TGTGCCAGCAGCTTGAAACTAGCGGGCAATGAGCAGTTCTTC
TRBJ2-3 NA TRBV6-4 TRBD2 CASSDSNLAGEVNTQYF TGTGCCAGCAGTGACTCGAACCTAGCGGGGGAGGTGAATACGCAGTATTTT
TRBJ2-3 NA TRBV18 NA CASSPDRPLGSTDTQYF TGTGCCAGCTCACCAGACCGACCTCTCGGGAGCACAGATACGCAGTATTTT
TRBJ2-1 once TRBV6-1 TRBD1 CASRVGTGGNEQFF TGTGCCAGCAGGGTGGGGACAGGGGGCAATGAGCAGTTCTTC
TRBJ1-2 NA TRBV28 NA CASSSRQPYGYTF TGTGCCAGCAGTTCTCGGCAGCCCTATGGCTACACCTTC
TRBJ2-4 NA TRBV7-2 NA CASSLRGLAKNIQYF TGTGCCAGCAGCTTACGGGGGTTAGCCAAAAACATTCAGTACTTC
TRBJ2-5 NA TRBV30 TRBD1 CAWSEQGVKTQYF TGTGCCTGGAGTGAACAGGGGGTAAAGACCCAGTACTTC
TRBJ1-2 NA TRBV5-1 NA CASSLTGSDYGYTF TGCGCCAGCAGCTTAACAGGGAGTGACTATGGCTACACCTTC
TRBJ1-5 NA TRBV2 NA CASTLDSLNQPQHF TGTGCCAGCACCCTGGACAGCCTAAATCAGCCCCAGCATTTT
TRBJ2-3 NA TRBV28 NA CASSPPYLGQRSIDTQYF TGTGCCAGCAGCCCCCCGTACCTCGGCCAGCGTAGCATAGATACGCAGTATTTT
TRBJ2-5 NA TRBV29-1 NA CSVTQHSSRETQYF TGCAGCGTGACACAACATAGCAGCAGAGAGACCCAGTACTTC
TRBJ2-2 NA TRBV5-1 NA CASSLRVTGELFF TGCGCCAGCAGCTTGAGGGTCACCGGGGAGCTGTTTTTT
TRBJ2-3 once TRBV11-3 TRBD1 CASSLDGTATDTQYF TGTGCCAGCAGCTTAGATGGGACAGCCACAGATACGCAGTATTTT
TRBJ2-3 NA TRBV10-3 TRBD2 CATKAGGPRDTQYF TGTGCCACCAAGGCGGGAGGGCCTAGGGATACGCAGTATTTT
TRBJ2-1 once TRBV28 NA CASSLTGRYNEQFF TGTGCCAGCAGTTTAACGGGACGGTACAATGAGCAGTTCTTC
TRBJ1-1 NA TRBV6-1 NA CASSEVGALEAFF TGTGCCAGCAGTGAAGTGGGGGCCCTTGAGGCTTTCTTT
TRBJ2-1 NA TRBV4-1 TRBD2 CASSQVAGDYNEQFF TGCGCCAGCAGCCAAGTAGCGGGAGACTACAATGAGCAGTTCTTC
TRBJ2-3 NA TRBV7-9 NA CASSLGASGPTDTQYF TGTGCCAGCAGCTTAGGGGCTAGTGGCCCCACAGATACGCAGTATTTT
TRBJ2-7 NA TRBV5-6 NA CASSRILRASSYEQYF TGTGCCAGCAGCCGTATCCTCCGAGCATCCTCCTACGAGCAGTACTTC
TRBJ2-2 NA TRBV5-4 NA CASSFRTARVNTGELFF TGTGCCAGCAGCTTTAGGACCGCTAGAGTGAACACCGGGGAGCTGTTTTTT
TRBJ2-4 NA TRBV6-5 NA CASSPVLAKNIQYF TGTGCCAGCAGTCCGGTCCTAGCCAAAAACATTCAGTACTTC
TRBJ2-7 NA TRBV6-1 NA CASRIQDGYYEQYF TGTGCCAGCAGGATACAGGACGGGTACTACGAGCAGTACTTC
TRBJ2-1 NA TRBV6-5 NA CASTISYNEQFF TGTGCCAGCACCATTTCTTACAATGAGCAGTTCTTC